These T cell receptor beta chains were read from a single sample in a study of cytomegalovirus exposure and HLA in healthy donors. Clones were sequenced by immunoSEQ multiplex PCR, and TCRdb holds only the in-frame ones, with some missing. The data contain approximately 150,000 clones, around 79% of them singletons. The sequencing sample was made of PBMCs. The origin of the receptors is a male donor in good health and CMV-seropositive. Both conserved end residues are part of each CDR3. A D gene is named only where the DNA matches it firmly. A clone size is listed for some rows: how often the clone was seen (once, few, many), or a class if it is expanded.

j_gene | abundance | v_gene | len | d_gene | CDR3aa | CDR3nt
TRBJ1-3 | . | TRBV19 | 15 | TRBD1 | CASSIWDSSGNTIYF | TGTGCCAGTAGTATCTGGGACAGCTCTGGAAACACCATATATTTT
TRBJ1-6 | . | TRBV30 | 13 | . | CALRFSYNSPLHF | TGTGCCTTGCGGTTCTCCTATAATTCACCCCTCCACTTT
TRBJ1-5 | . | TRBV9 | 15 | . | CASSVDGQRNQPQHF | TGTGCCAGCAGCGTAGATGGACAGCGGAATCAGCCCCAGCATTTT
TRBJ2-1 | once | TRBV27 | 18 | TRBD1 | CASRFFPPSGQGSNEQFF | TGTGCCAGCAGATTCTTCCCGCCTTCGGGACAGGGGTCCAATGAGCAGTTCTTC
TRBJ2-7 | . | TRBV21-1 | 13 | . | CASSPPRLYEQYF | TGTGCCAGCAGCCCCCCTAGGCTCTACGAGCAGTACTTC
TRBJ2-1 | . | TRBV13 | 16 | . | CASSLEGPPSYNEQFF | TGTGCCAGCAGCTTAGAGGGGCCCCCCTCCTACAATGAGCAGTTCTTC
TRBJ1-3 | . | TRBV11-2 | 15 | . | CASSSEGYSGNTIYF | TGTGCCAGCAGCTCTGAGGGTTACTCTGGAAACACCATATATTTT
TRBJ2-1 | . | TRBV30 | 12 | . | CAWTRKYNEQFF | TGTGCCTGGACTAGAAAATACAATGAGCAGTTCTTC
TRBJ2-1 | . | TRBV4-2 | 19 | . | CASSQSTVRGGSSYNEQFF | TGTGCCAGCAGCCAATCTACGGTCCGAGGCGGAAGCTCCTACAATGAGCAGTTCTTC
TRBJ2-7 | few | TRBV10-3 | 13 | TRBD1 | CAIRGDRGHEQYF | TGTGCCATCAGAGGGGACAGGGGCCACGAGCAGTACTTC
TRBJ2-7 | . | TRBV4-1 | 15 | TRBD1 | CASSFGQGSSYEQYF | TGCGCCAGCAGCTTCGGACAGGGGAGCTCCTACGAGCAGTACTTC
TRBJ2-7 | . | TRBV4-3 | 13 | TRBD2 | CASSPTGGVEQYF | TGCGCCAGCAGCCCAACGGGGGGGGTCGAGCAGTACTTC
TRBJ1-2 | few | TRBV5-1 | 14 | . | CASSLVAAGGGYTF | TGCGCCAGCAGCTTGGTGGCAGCCGGCGGTGGCTACACCTTC
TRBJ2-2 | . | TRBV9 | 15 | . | CASSAGYRTTGELFF | TGTGCCAGCAGCGCCGGTTACAGAACCACCGGGGAGCTGTTTTTT
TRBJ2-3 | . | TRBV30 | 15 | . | CAWSLGGASTDTQYF | TGTGCCTGGAGTCTTGGAGGGGCTAGCACAGATACGCAGTATTTT
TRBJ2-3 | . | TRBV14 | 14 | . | CASSQVGGIDTQYF | TGTGCCAGCAGCCAAGTTGGGGGGATAGATACGCAGTATTTT
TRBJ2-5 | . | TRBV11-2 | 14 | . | CASSPTGTRETQYF | TGTGCCAGCAGCCCTACTGGGACAAGGGAGACCCAGTACTTC
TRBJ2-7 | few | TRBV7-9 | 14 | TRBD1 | CASSPRTGHYEQYF | TGTGCCAGCAGCCCCCGGACAGGCCACTACGAGCAGTACTTC
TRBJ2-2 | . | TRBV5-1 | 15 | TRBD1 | CASSSGQGGTGELFF | TGCGCCAGCAGCTCCGGACAGGGGGGCACCGGGGAGCTGTTTTTT
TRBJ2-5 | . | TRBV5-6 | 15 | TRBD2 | CASSRGLDYQETQYF | TGTGCCAGCAGCCGCGGACTAGACTATCAAGAGACCCAGTACTTC
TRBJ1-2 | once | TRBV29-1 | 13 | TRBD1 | CSGGQGGAYGYTF | TGCAGCGGGGGACAGGGAGGTGCCTATGGCTACACCTTC
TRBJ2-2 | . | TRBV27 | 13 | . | CASSFNRAGELFF | TGTGCCAGCAGTTTTAACAGGGCCGGGGAGCTGTTTTTT
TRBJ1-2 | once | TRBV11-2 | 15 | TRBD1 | CASSSRTGGHYGYTF | TGTGCCAGCAGCTCCCGGACAGGGGGCCACTATGGCTACACCTTC
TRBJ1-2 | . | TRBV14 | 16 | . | CASSHLSGRLTYGYTF | TGTGCCAGCAGCCACCTCAGCGGCAGGCTAACCTATGGCTACACCTTC
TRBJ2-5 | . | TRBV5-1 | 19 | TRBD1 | CASSQRGTGRVRAEETQYF | TGCGCCAGCAGTCAAAGAGGGACAGGGAGAGTTCGGGCTGAAGAGACCCAGTACTTC
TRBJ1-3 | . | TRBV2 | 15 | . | CASSEAPGPGNTIYF | TGTGCCAGCAGTGAAGCGCCAGGGCCTGGAAACACCATATATTTT
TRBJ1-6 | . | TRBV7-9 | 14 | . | CASSERGPHSPLHF | TGTGCCAGCAGCGAAAGGGGCCCTCATTCACCCCTCCACTTT
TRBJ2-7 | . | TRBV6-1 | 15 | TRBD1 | CASKTRDRGLDEQYF | TGTGCCAGCAAGACCCGGGACAGGGGGCTGGACGAGCAGTACTTC
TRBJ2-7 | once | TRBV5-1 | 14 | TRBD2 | CASTGGPGSYEQYF | TGCGCCAGCACGGGGGGGCCCGGCTCCTACGAGCAGTACTTC
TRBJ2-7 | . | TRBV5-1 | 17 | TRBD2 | CASSLGPGLAASYEQYF | TGCGCCAGCAGCTTGGGTCCGGGACTAGCGGCTTCCTACGAGCAGTACTTC
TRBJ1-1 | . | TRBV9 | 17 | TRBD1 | CASSVHTKGQGNTEAFF | TGTGCCAGCAGCGTCCATACAAAGGGACAGGGGAACACTGAAGCTTTCTTT
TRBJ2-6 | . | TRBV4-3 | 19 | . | CASSQDPPPRIRGANVLTF | TGCGCCAGCAGCCAAGACCCACCCCCGCGTATTCGGGGGGCCAACGTCCTGACTTTC
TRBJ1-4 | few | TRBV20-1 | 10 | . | CSPGAYALFF | TGCAGTCCAGGGGCCTACGCACTGTTTTTT
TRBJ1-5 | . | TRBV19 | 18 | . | CASPRGGVWGGGNQPQHF | TGTGCCAGTCCTCGGGGGGGGGTTTGGGGAGGTGGCAATCAGCCCCAGCATTTT
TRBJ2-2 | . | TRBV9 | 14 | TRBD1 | CASNQGALSGELFF | TGTGCCAGCAACCAGGGGGCGTTGTCCGGGGAGCTGTTTTTT
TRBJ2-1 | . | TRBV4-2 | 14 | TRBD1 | CASSQGDRGDEQFF | TGTGCCAGCAGCCAAGGCGACAGGGGGGATGAGCAGTTCTTC
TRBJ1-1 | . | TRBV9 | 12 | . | CASSLGSTEAFF | TGTGCCAGCAGCTTGGGGAGCACTGAAGCTTTCTTT
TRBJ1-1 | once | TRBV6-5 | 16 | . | CASSLGEDILNTEAFF | TGTGCCAGCAGTTTAGGGGAGGATATATTGAACACTGAAGCTTTCTTT
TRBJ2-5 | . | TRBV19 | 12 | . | CASSIGGNTQYF | TGTGCCAGTAGTATAGGAGGAAACACCCAGTACTTC
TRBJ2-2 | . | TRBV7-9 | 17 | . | CSSSPGPGHSYTGELFF | TGTTCCAGCAGCCCGGGTCCGGGACATTCGTACACCGGGGAGCTGTTTTTT
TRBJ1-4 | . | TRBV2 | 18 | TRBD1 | CASSEEPARGRTNEKLFF | TGTGCCAGCAGTGAAGAGCCGGCCAGGGGGCGGACTAATGAAAAACTGTTTTTT
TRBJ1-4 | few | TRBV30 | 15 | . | CAWSGGRGINEKLFF | TGTGCCTGGAGTGGGGGCAGGGGAATTAATGAAAAACTGTTTTTT
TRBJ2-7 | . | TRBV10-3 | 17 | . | CAISEPKDSKSSYEQYF | TGTGCCATCAGTGAGCCTAAGGACAGCAAAAGCTCCTACGAGCAGTACTTC
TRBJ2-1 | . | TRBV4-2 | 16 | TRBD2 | CASSSQRGGSYNEQFF | TGTGCCAGCAGCTCCCAGCGGGGGGGCTCCTACAATGAGCAGTTCTTC
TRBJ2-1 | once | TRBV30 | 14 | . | CAWRGVVGFGEQFF | TGTGCCTGGAGGGGAGTGGTCGGGTTTGGTGAGCAGTTCTTC
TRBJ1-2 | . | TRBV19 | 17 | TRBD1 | CASSAWDRGNLRSGYTF | TGTGCCAGTAGTGCCTGGGACAGGGGGAATCTCCGCAGCGGCTACACCTTC